This TCR beta chain was observed in a study of blood T cell repertoires in COVID-19. Across the whole study: Acute and convalescent COVID-19 samples came from the United States, Italy and Spain. PBMCs, B-cell-depleted T cells, or T cells provided the cDNA or gDNA that made up the material.

The CDR3 runs 14 residues. Germline CDR1 is MNHEY and CDR2 is SMNVEV (reference sequence). V was trimmed by 2 bases and J by 5 bases, leaving 9 bases between them. Methods used by the authors: Reference gene primer amplification in the assay estimated nucleated cell counts. Clones were read by immunoSEQ multiplex PCR, and TCRdb kept only the in-frame ones, dropping some. V and J calls and clone size are as listed in that table; D and trimming were resolved from the DNA. The table records over 80,000 clones, 75% to 85% of them present only once. The rearrangement joins TRBV27 to TRBJ2-2, with D possibly being TRBD2 (6 bases). The specimen was peripheral blood. This TCR derives from an older woman with acute or convalescent COVID-19. The DNA of the CDR3 is TGTGCCAGCAGTTTAATCGCGGGAACCGGGGAGCTGTTTTTT. Translating gives CASSLIAGTGELFF.